These T cell receptor beta chains were read from a single sample in a study of beta chain features in type 1 diabetes. TCRdb's table, derived via immunoSEQ multiplex PCR, lists solely in-frame clones and lacks some. The sample yields 430,000 or so clones, 10% to 12% seen once. Sequencing was performed on naive CD4+ T cells from blood. The receptors were gathered from a woman in her late teens or twenties in good health. CDR3s include the opening cysteine and the closing phenylalanine or tryptophan. The D gene is left open where the match is weak. Some rows mark clone size as missing; the rest say once, few, many or name a class of expanded clone.

V gene,J gene,CDR3 length,clone size,D gene,CDR3 protein,CDR3 DNA
TRBV19,TRBJ2-3,13,few,.,CASSVALPDTQYF,TGTGCCAGTAGTGTTGCCTTACCGGATACGCAGTATTTT
TRBV9,TRBJ2-1,15,once,.,CASSGGQPSYNEQFF,TGTGCCAGCAGCGGAGGACAGCCATCCTACAATGAGCAGTTCTTC
TRBV7-9,TRBJ2-3,16,.,TRBD2,CASSRYLAGGGDTQYF,TGTGCCAGCAGCCGTTATCTCGCGGGAGGTGGAGATACGCAGTATTTT
TRBV7-2,TRBJ2-4,15,few,TRBD1,CASSGQGLAKNIQYF,TGTGCCAGCAGCGGACAGGGTTTAGCCAAAAACATTCAGTACTTC
TRBV7-3,TRBJ1-2,13,few,.,CASSLNLEGGYTF,TGTGCCAGCAGCTTAAACTTGGAGGGTGGCTACACCTTC
TRBV7-9,TRBJ2-2,15,.,TRBD1,CASSKGGSNTGELFF,TGTGCCAGCAGCAAAGGGGGCTCGAACACCGGGGAGCTGTTTTTT
TRBV9,TRBJ2-1,16,few,TRBD2,CASSASGKRGRGEQFF,TGTGCCAGCAGCGCTAGCGGGAAGAGGGGGAGAGGTGAGCAGTTCTTC
TRBV7-2,TRBJ2-3,16,few,TRBD2,CASSSEGGGRVDTQYF,TGTGCCAGCAGCTCCGAAGGCGGCGGGAGGGTAGATACGCAGTATTTT
TRBV29-1,TRBJ2-1,14,.,TRBD2,CSVEKREGYNEQFF,TGCAGCGTTGAAAAGCGGGAGGGCTACAATGAGCAGTTCTTC
TRBV7-2,TRBJ2-2,13,.,.,CASSSLIAGELFF,TGTGCCAGCAGCTCCCTTATTGCCGGGGAGCTGTTTTTT
TRBV2,TRBJ2-5,15,few,.,CASSEQVVPLETQYF,TGTGCCAGCAGTGAACAAGTGGTACCTCTAGAGACCCAGTACTTC
TRBV7-9,TRBJ2-1,17,few,.,CASSLEVMGGPYNEQFF,TGTGCCAGCAGCTTAGAGGTCATGGGCGGACCCTACAATGAGCAGTTCTTC
TRBV29-1,TRBJ2-3,14,many,.,CSVQAATGGDTQYF,TGCAGCGTCCAGGCCGCCACAGGAGGAGATACGCAGTATTTT
TRBV7-9,TRBJ1-2,13,few,.,CASSLDLGYGYTF,TGTGCCAGCAGCTTAGATTTAGGGTATGGCTACACCTTC
TRBV9,TRBJ1-2,14,.,.,CASSTTTAQSGYTF,TGTGCCAGCAGCACAACGACAGCACAATCGGGCTACACCTTC
TRBV7-2,TRBJ2-1,12,.,.,CASSPDPREQFF,TGTGCCAGCAGCCCGGACCCTAGGGAGCAGTTCTTC
TRBV13,TRBJ1-5,12,.,.,CASSFMNQPQHF,TGTGCCAGCAGCTTTATGAATCAGCCCCAGCATTTT
TRBV28,TRBJ2-1,13,.,TRBD1,CASSRGTGQFLFF,TGTGCCAGCAGTCGCGGGACAGGGCAATTTCTGTTCTTC
TRBV18,TRBJ2-2,16,few,TRBD1,CASSRVTGTNTGELFF,TGTGCCAGCTCCCGGGTGACAGGGACGAACACCGGGGAGCTGTTTTTT
TRBV25-1,TRBJ1-4,15,few,.,CASSEYTEANEKLFF,TGTGCCAGCAGTGAATACACAGAAGCTAATGAAAAACTGTTTTTT
TRBV5-1,TRBJ2-7,14,.,.,CASSWRGNSYEQYF,TGCGCCAGCAGCTGGAGAGGGAACTCCTACGAGCAGTACTTC
TRBV6-6,TRBJ2-1,14,.,.,CASRAGSSYNEQFF,TGTGCCTCGAGGGCGGGAAGCTCCTACAATGAGCAGTTCTTC
TRBV30,TRBJ1-2,14,.,.,CAWSVTGANYGYTF,TGTGCCTGGAGTGTAACAGGAGCTAACTATGGCTACACCTTC
TRBV5-1,TRBJ2-1,15,.,TRBD2,CASSASPLAGDEQFF,TGCGCCAGCAGCGCCTCCCCTCTAGCGGGGGATGAGCAGTTCTTC
TRBV7-9,TRBJ2-1,13,.,.,CASSSKGPNQQFF,TGTGCCAGCAGCTCGAAAGGGCCCAATCAGCAGTTCTTC
TRBV28,TRBJ2-1,14,.,.,CASRQGGSYNEQFF,TGTGCCAGCAGACAGGGCGGTTCCTACAATGAGCAGTTCTTC
TRBV25-1,TRBJ2-1,11,few,.,CARGVGPKQFF,TGTGCCAGAGGAGTGGGGCCGAAGCAGTTCTTC
TRBV29-1,TRBJ2-7,12,.,TRBD2,CSVGLAGYEQYF,TGCAGCGTGGGGTTAGCGGGGTACGAGCAGTACTTC
TRBV27,TRBJ2-7,14,few,.,CASSLLGGSYEQYF,TGTGCCAGCAGTTTACTGGGGGGAAGCTACGAGCAGTACTTC
TRBV2,TRBJ2-3,12,few,.,CASSADTDTQYF,TGTGCCAGCTCCGCGGACACAGATACGCAGTATTTT
TRBV10-3,TRBJ1-3,13,.,.,CAISDKSGNTIYF,TGTGCCATCAGTGACAAGTCTGGGAACACCATATATTTT
TRBV14,TRBJ2-3,12,few,TRBD1,CASSPTGTAKYF,TGTGCCAGCAGCCCGACAGGGACCGCGAAGTATTTT
TRBV4-1,TRBJ2-2,13,.,TRBD1,CASSQDRGRELFF,TGCGCCAGCAGCCAAGATAGGGGGCGGGAGCTGTTTTTT
TRBV2,TRBJ2-1,11,.,.,CASSEARPKFF,TGTGCCAGCAGTGAAGCGCGCCCGAAGTTCTTC
TRBV30,TRBJ2-3,14,.,.,CAWSVLRTTDTQYF,TGTGCCTGGAGTGTACTAAGGACCACAGATACGCAGTATTTT
TRBV12-5,TRBJ1-3,12,few,.,CASESSGNTIYF,TGTGCTAGTGAGAGCTCTGGAAACACCATATATTTT
TRBV28,TRBJ2-6,16,.,TRBD1,CASSGDSHSGANVLTF,TGTGCCAGCAGTGGGGACAGCCACTCTGGGGCCAACGTCCTGACTTTC
TRBV7-2,TRBJ2-1,15,.,TRBD2,CASSEGGLAVNEQFF,TGTGCCAGCAGCGAAGGGGGACTAGCGGTAAATGAGCAGTTCTTC
TRBV7-3,TRBJ1-1,18,.,TRBD1,CASSLTPLGTGMGTEAFF,TGTGCCAGCAGCTTAACTCCTTTAGGGACAGGGATGGGCACTGAAGCTTTCTTT
TRBV7-9,TRBJ1-2,14,few,.,CASSLSVTNYGYTF,TGTGCCAGCAGCTTATCTGTTACTAACTATGGCTACACCTTC
TRBV6-5,TRBJ2-7,14,few,TRBD1,CASSSEGAGSEQYF,TGTGCCAGCAGTTCTGAGGGGGCGGGCTCCGAGCAGTACTTC
TRBV11-1,TRBJ2-7,14,.,TRBD1,CASNYGQGAHEQYF,TGTGCCAGCAACTATGGACAGGGGGCCCACGAGCAGTACTTC
TRBV14,TRBJ2-1,14,.,.,CASSPFAKDSALFF,TGTGCCAGCAGCCCCTTTGCGAAGGACAGCGCCTTATTCTTC
TRBV28,TRBJ2-5,12,.,.,CASRDSWTSQYF,TGTGCCAGCAGGGACAGTTGGACGTCCCAGTACTTC
TRBV7-3,TRBJ2-5,13,few,.,CASSRQGDETQYF,TGTGCCAGCAGCCGCCAGGGAGACGAGACCCAGTACTTC
TRBV28,TRBJ2-5,14,few,.,CASSPGKMRETQYF,TGTGCCAGCAGTCCAGGGAAGATGCGAGAGACCCAGTACTTC
TRBV2,TRBJ2-1,18,few,TRBD2,CATDPESGTSGLYNEQFF,TGTGCCACCGACCCGGAATCAGGGACTAGCGGCCTCTACAATGAGCAGTTCTTC